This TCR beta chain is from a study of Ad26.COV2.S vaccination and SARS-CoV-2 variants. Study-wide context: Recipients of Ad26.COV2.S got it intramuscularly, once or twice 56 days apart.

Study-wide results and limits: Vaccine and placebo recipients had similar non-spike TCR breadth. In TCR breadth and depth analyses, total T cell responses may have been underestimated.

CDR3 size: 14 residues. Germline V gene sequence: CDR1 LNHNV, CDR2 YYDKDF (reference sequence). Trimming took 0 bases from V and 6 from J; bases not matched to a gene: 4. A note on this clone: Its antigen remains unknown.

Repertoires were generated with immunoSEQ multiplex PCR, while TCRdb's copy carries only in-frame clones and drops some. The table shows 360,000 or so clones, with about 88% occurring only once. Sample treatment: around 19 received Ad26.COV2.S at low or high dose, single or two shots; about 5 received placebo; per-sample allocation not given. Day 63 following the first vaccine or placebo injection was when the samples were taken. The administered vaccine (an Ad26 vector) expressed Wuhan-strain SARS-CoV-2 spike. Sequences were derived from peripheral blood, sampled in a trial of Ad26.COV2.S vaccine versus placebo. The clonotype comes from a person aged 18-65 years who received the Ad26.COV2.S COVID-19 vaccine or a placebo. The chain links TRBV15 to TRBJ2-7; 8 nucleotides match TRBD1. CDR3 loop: CATSRDPDRGEQYF. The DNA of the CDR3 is TGTGCCACCAGCAGAGATCCTGACAGGGGCGAGCAGTACTTC.